These 8 T cell receptor beta chains originate from one sample sequenced in a study of shared clonotypes between healthy human individuals. Produced via immunoSEQ multiplex PCR; TCRdb's table is partial and in-frame only. The data contain 2,500,000 or so clones, 80% to 95% of them singletons. Sequenced sample: naive CD4+ T cells from PBMCs. Indicated subset: CD45RA+ positively selected. These receptors came from a man between 18 and 29 years old in good health. Some clones in this sample may be carry-over from other donors' samples.

This chain uses TRBV6-5 with TRBJ1-4; tentative D call: TRBD1 (5 bases). CDR1 MNHEY and CDR2 SVGAGI come from the germline V gene. The CDR3 is made up of 15 amino acids. V dropped 6 bases and J dropped 5 bases, with 16 bases sitting between them. CDR3 bases: TGTGCCAGCAGGCCAACCCAGGGATGGAATGAAAAACTGTTTTTT. This sequence encodes CASRPTQGWNEKLFF.

The rearrangement uses TRBV6-5 and TRBJ2-4; no firm D call. Germline V lookup: CDR1 MNHEY, CDR2 SVGAGI. This CDR3 contains 16 residues. V shed 2 bases and J shed 2 bases, with 13 bases lying between them. The CDR3: CASSYDLMGSKNIQYF. In nucleotides, the CDR3 is TGTGCCAGCAGTTACGACTTAATGGGTTCCAAAAACATTCAGTACTTC.

The chain combines TRBV27 with TRBJ2-7; TRBD1 aligns across 8 bases. J lost 1 base, V lost 6 bases, and 8 bases had no gene match. This CDR3 has 15 amino acids. Germline V lookup: CDR1 MNHEY, CDR2 SMNVEV (reference sequence). The CDR3 sequence: CASRGSGTGSYEQYF. CDR3 DNA: TGTGCCAGCAGAGGATCCGGGACAGGTTCCTACGAGCAGTACTTC.

V is TRBV28 and J is TRBJ1-1; no firm D call. In germline, CDR1 is MDHEN, CDR2 SYDVKM. CDR3 size: 12 residues. This CDR3 reads CAVCWPGSEAFF. CDR3 in DNA: TGTGCAGTTTGTTGGCCGGGGAGTGAAGCTTTCTTT.

This chain connects TRBV6-5 to TRBJ2-3; D call uncertain. V was trimmed by 6 bases and J by 2 bases, leaving 6 bases between them. Germline lookup yields CDR1 MNHEY and CDR2 SVGAGI. The CDR3 totals 12 residues. The CDR3 DNA is TGTGCCAGCAGCACGAACACAGATACGCAGTATTTT. It specifies CASSTNTDTQYF.

The V gene is TRBV11-2, the J gene TRBJ2-1; D perhaps matches TRBD2 (6 bases). The V gene lost 7 bases and the J gene lost 4 bases, with 11 bases spanning the gap. The germline V gene encodes CDR1 SGHAT and CDR2 FQNNGV. The CDR3 has 13 amino acids. This chain's CDR3 is CASTAGPYNEQFF. CDR3 nucleotides: TGTGCCAGCACGGCGGGACCTTACAATGAGCAGTTCTTC. Filled out from reference TRBV11-2 and TRBJ2-1, the complete variable domain reads EAGVAQSPRYKIIEKRQSVAFWCNPISGHATLYWYQQILGQGPKLLIQFQNNGVVDDSQLPKDRFSAERLKGVDSTLKIQPAKLEDSAVYLCASTAGPYNEQFFGPGTRLTVL.

This clone has just a few counts. The chain couples TRBV27 to TRBJ1-5; 8 bases are a match to TRBD1. The CDR3 spans 15 residues. The V gene's germline CDR1 is MNHEY and CDR2 SMNVEV (reference sequence). J was trimmed by 0 bases and V by 2 bases; bases with no gene match: 0. CDR3 sequence: CASSLDRGSNQPQHF. For the CDR3, the DNA is TGTGCCAGCAGTTTAGACAGGGGTAGCAATCAGCCCCAGCATTTT.

This clone was seen just once. The chain links TRBV29-1 to TRBJ2-4; D is possibly TRBD1 (5 bases). The V gene's germline CDR1 is SQVTM and CDR2 ANQGSEA. The CDR3 spans 13 residues. The V end lost 4 bases, the J end lost 3 bases, and 10 bases lay between the germline ends. CDR3 sequence reads: CSVARDSKNIQYF. The CDR3 DNA follows: TGCAGCGTTGCCCGTGACAGCAAAAACATTCAGTACTTC.